This T cell receptor (beta chain) was recovered during a study of cytomegalovirus exposure and HLA in healthy donors. General study points: One later analysis reportedly identified an Asian-associated ancestry cluster that showed fewer N-insertions than the approximately 670-donor mean. In a later analysis, at a false discovery rate of 0.05, over 15,000 TCR beta sequences matched HLA alleles. Generally TCR sequences proved uncommon, though certain public TCRs appeared in numerous donors.

For this clone: Its specificity is unknown.

From germline, CDR1 is SEHNR and CDR2 FQNEAQ (reference sequence). Trimming pared 5 bases from V and 0 bases from J, leaving 8 bases between. There are 14 residues in the CDR3. PCR involved 60 Vbeta and 13 Jbeta primers. TCRdb keeps only in-frame clones here, not all; method: immunoSEQ multiplex PCR. Among about 170,000 clones listed, about 85% were seen once. Every donor was a healthy person donating bone marrow. This TCR was sampled from a young man in good health and CMV-seropositive. The specimen was PBMCs. This sequence joins TRBV7-9 and TRBJ2-1; D is perhaps TRBD2 (5 bases). The CDR3 bases are TGTGCCAGCAGCCACCGGGACTCCTACAATGAGCAGTTCTTC. It encodes CASSHRDSYNEQFF.